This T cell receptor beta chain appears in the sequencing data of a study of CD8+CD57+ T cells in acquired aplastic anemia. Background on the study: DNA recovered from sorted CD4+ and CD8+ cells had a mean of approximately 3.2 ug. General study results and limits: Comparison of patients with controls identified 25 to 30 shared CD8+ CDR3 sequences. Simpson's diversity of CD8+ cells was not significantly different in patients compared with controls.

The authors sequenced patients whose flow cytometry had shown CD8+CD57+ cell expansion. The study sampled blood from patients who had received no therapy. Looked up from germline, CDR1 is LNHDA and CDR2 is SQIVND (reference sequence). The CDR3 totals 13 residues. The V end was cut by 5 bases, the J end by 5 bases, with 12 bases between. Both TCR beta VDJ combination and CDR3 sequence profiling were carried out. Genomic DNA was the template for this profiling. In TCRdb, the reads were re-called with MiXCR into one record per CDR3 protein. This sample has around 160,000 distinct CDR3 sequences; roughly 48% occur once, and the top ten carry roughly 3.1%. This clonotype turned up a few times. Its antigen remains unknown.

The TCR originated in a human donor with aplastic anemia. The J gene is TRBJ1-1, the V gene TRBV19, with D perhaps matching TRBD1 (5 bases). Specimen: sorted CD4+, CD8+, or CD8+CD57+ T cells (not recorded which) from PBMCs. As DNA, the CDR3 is TGTGCCAGTAGTGGATCCGGGGGGACTGAAGCTTTCTTT. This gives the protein CASSGSGGTEAFF. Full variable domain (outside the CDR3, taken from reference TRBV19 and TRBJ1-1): DGGITQSPKYLFRKEGQNVTLSCEQNLNHDAMYWYRQDPGQGLRLIYYSQIVNDFQKGDIAEGYSVSREKKESFPLTVTSAQKNPTAFYLCASSGSGGTEAFFGQGTRLTVV.